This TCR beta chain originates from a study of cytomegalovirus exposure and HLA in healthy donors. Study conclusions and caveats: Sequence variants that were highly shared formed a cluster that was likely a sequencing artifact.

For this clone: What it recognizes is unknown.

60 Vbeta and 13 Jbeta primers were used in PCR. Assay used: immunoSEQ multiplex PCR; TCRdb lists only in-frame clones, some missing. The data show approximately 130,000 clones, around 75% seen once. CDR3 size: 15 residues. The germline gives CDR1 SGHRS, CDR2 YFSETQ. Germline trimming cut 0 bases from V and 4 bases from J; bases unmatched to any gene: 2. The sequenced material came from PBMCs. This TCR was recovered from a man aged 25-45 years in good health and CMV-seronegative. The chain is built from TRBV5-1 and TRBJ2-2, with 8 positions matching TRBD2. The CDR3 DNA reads TGCGCCAGCAGCTTGGCCAGCGGGGGCACCGGGGAGCTGTTTTTT. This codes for CASSLASGGTGELFF.